This T cell receptor (beta chain) was identified during a study of OX40 agonist ivuxolimab in advanced cancers. Overall study context: Each patient was given ivuxolimab into a vein every 2 weeks, at 0.01 to 10 mg/kg. Three patients got partial responses; one had hepatocellular carcinoma and two had cutaneous melanoma.

Overall study results and limits: Expanded peripheral T cells had an undetermined antigen specificity.

Notes on this clone: Its antigen is as yet unknown.

Germline lookup yields CDR1 SGHTA and CDR2 FQGTGA. The CDR3 extends over 13 amino acids. With 5 bases removed from V and 5 bases from J, the gap between germline ends came to 12 bases. The method was immunoSEQ multiplex PCR; TCRdb's version includes in-frame clones alone and lacks a portion of them. Of 75,000 to 80,000 clones in the sample, approximately 80% are singletons; the top ten hold under 2%. The clonotype originates from an adult with an advanced solid tumor such as melanoma, head and neck, liver or kidney cancer. The sequencing here drew on CD4+ or CD8+ T cells sorted from blood, taken in a trial of the OX40 agonist ivuxolimab. The chain couples TRBV7-3 to TRBJ1-1; D is uncertain. The CDR3 coding sequence is TGTGCCAGCAGCCCCTACCGGGTAACTGAAGCTTTCTTT. This codes for CASSPYRVTEAFF.